Listed below are T cell receptor beta chains from one sample, sequenced in a study of T cells in Graves' hyperthyroidism and ophthalmopathy. TCRdb analysed the multiplex PCR reads with MiXCR anew, one entry per CDR3 protein. The sample has some 720,000 distinct CDR3 sequences, about 17% seen once; the top ten hold around 8%. The sample comprised blood. These TCRs come from a man aged 18 to 35 with Graves' hyperthyroidism. CDR3s include the opening cysteine and the closing phenylalanine or tryptophan. A D gene is named only where the DNA matches it firmly. Size tells how often a clone was seen (once, few, many) or the class of an expanded clone, and some rows leave it out.

>TRBV18|TRBJ1-6|many|NA
CASSPRQEGDSPLHF
TGTGCCAGCTCACCACGCCAGGAAGGCGATTCACCCCTCCACTTT
>TRBV30|TRBJ1-5|many|NA
CAWSGDSNQPQHF
TGTGCCTGGAGTGGAGACAGCAATCAGCCCCAGCATTTT
>TRBV6-1|TRBJ2-1|NA|TRBD2
CASSGTSGSWNEQFF
TGTGCCAGCAGTGGGACTAGCGGGAGTTGGAATGAGCAGTTCTTC
>TRBV2|TRBJ2-3|few|TRBD2
CATERTSLADTQYF
TGTGCCACCGAGAGGACTAGCCTGGCAGATACGCAGTATTTT
>TRBV2|TRBJ1-2|many|NA
CASRTFSYGYTF
TGTGCCTCCCGGACATTCAGTTATGGCTACACCTTC
>TRBV19|TRBJ1-1|NA|NA
CASSIIRGTEAFF
TGTGCCAGTAGTATAATCAGAGGCACTGAAGCTTTCTTT
>TRBV18|TRBJ1-1|many|NA
CASSRGSNTEAFF
TGTGCCAGCTCCCGGGGGTCAAACACTGAAGCTTTCTTT
>TRBV12-3/TRBV12-4|TRBJ1-1|many|NA
CASTTVNTEAFF
TGTGCCAGCACTACCGTGAACACTGAAGCTTTCTTT
>TRBV7-9|TRBJ2-1|NA|NA
CASSLAMLASYNEQFF
TGTGCCAGCAGCTTAGCAATGCTAGCGAGTTACAATGAGCAGTTCTTC
>TRBV20-1|TRBJ1-4|NA|TRBD1
CSASSLRAGTGDDSYEKLFF
TGCAGTGCTAGTTCGCTGCGGGCGGGGACAGGGGACGATAGTTATGAAAAACTGTTTTTT
>TRBV28|TRBJ2-1|NA|NA
CASRPVGLPDDEQFF
TGTGCCAGCAGACCCGTGGGGCTTCCGGACGATGAGCAGTTCTTC
>TRBV12-3/TRBV12-4|TRBJ2-2|few|NA
CASSPHPGPEDGELFF
TGTGCCAGCAGTCCCCATCCGGGACCCGAGGACGGGGAGCTGTTTTTT
>TRBV14|TRBJ1-4|NA|TRBD1
CASSLSPGQGDEKLFF
TGTGCCAGCAGCCTCTCCCCGGGACAGGGGGATGAAAAACTGTTTTTT
>TRBV6-2/TRBV6-3|TRBJ1-1|many|NA
CASSPRVVWTEAFF
TGTGCCAGCAGTCCCCGGGTAGTTTGGACTGAAGCTTTCTTT
>TRBV7-2|TRBJ2-1|many|TRBD2
CASSLSSGISDNEQFF
TGTGCCAGCAGCCTATCGAGCGGGATAAGCGACAATGAGCAGTTCTTC
>TRBV6-5|TRBJ2-4|once|NA
CASSYGRSGPKNIQYF
TGTGCCAGCAGTTACGGCAGAAGCGGACCCAAAAACATTCAGTACTTC
>TRBV29-1|TRBJ1-4|NA|NA
CSVRGQLNEKLFF
TGCAGCGTTAGAGGACAGCTAAATGAAAAACTGTTTTTT
>TRBV20-1|TRBJ2-1|NA|TRBD2
CNARDHLAGVYKGQFF
TGCAATGCTAGAGATCACCTAGCGGGGGTTTACAAGGGGCAGTTCTTC
>TRBV12-3/TRBV12-4|TRBJ2-1|many|TRBD1
CASSLGQGDQFF
TGTGCCAGCAGTCTTGGACAGGGGGATCAGTTCTTC
>TRBV3-1|TRBJ2-3|NA|TRBD1
CASSQRGQEDTQYF
TGTGCCAGCAGCCAGCGGGGACAGGAGGATACGCAGTATTTT
>TRBV28|TRBJ1-2|few|NA
CASSRDFNNVYTF
TGTGCCAGCAGTCGGGACTTTAACAATGTCTACACCTTC
>TRBV2|TRBJ2-1|many|NA
CASEFSSAEQFF
TGTGCCAGTGAGTTCAGCAGCGCTGAGCAGTTCTTC
>TRBV28|TRBJ2-2|many|NA
CASTLLDTGELFF
TGTGCCAGCACCCTTTTAGACACCGGGGAGCTGTTTTTT
>TRBV6-2/TRBV6-3|TRBJ1-5|NA|TRBD1
CASQGVGGHQPQHF
TGTGCCTCACAGGGGGTAGGTGGTCATCAGCCCCAGCATTTT
>TRBV24-1|TRBJ2-2|NA|TRBD1
CATSDKQGTGWAGELFF
TGTGCCACCAGTGATAAACAAGGGACAGGATGGGCCGGGGAGCTGTTTTTT
>TRBV7-2|TRBJ1-5|once|NA
CASSPGDTLPQHF
TGTGCCAGCAGCCCCGGGGACACCCTCCCCCAGCATTTT
>TRBV2|TRBJ2-7|many|NA
CASSEAQGRLYEQYF
TGTGCCAGCAGTGAAGCCCAGGGGCGCTTATACGAGCAGTACTTC